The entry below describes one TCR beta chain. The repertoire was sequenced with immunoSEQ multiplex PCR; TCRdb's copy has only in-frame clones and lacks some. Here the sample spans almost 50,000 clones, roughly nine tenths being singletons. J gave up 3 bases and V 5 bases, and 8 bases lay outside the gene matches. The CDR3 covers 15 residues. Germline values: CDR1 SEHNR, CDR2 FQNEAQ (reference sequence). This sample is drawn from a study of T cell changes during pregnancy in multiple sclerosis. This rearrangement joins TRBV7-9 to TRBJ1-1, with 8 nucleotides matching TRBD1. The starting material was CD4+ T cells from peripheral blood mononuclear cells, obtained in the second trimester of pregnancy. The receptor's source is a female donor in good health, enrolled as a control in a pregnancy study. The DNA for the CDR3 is TGTGCCAGCAGCAGAACAACAGGGGGGGACACTGAAGCTTTCTTT. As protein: CASSRTTGGDTEAFF.